This T cell receptor (beta chain) was sequenced for a study of T cell responses to AZD1222 COVID-19 vaccine. Whole-study findings and limits: Unmutated variant regions reportedly attract nearly half of all spike-specific TCRs.

With regard to this clone: Antigen specificity is unknown.

Assay used: immunoSEQ multiplex PCR; TCRdb lists only in-frame clones, some missing. Of about 140,000 clones in the sample, 88% were seen once. Unmatched junction bases numbered 6, after V lost 1 base and J lost 7 bases. Germline V gene sequence: CDR1 LGHNA, CDR2 YSLEER. The CDR3 has 16 amino acids. Material: peripheral blood, obtained on day 0 of AZD1222 vaccination. The TCR comes from an adult in good health. The chain employs TRBV4-3 and TRBJ1-6; 8 nucleotides match TRBD1. The CDR3 DNA reads as TGCGCCAGCAGCCAAGCATGGGGACAGGCGAATTCACCCCTCCACTTT. It codes for CASSQAWGQANSPLHF.